These 20 T cell receptor beta chains originate from one sample sequenced in a study of blood T cell repertoires in COVID-19. Sequencing used immunoSEQ multiplex PCR; TCRdb keeps in-frame clones, though not all of them. Of tens of thousands of clones in the sample, under 85% are singletons; the top ten hold around 6.6%. The sequencing sample was made of peripheral blood. These receptors all stem from a man between 65 and 79 years old with active COVID-19.

J is TRBJ1-6 and V is TRBV5-1; no clear D gene. In germline, CDR1 is SGHRS, CDR2 YFSETQ. V shed 4 bases and J shed 4 bases, with 9 bases lying between them. This CDR3 has 14 amino acids. The CDR3 nucleotides are TGCGCCAGCAGCACCCAGGATTATAATTCACCCCTCCACTTT. Residues: CASSTQDYNSPLHF.

The V and J genes are TRBV2 and TRBJ1-4; D perhaps matches TRBD1 (5 bases). The CDR3 covers 12 residues. Trimming took off 6 bases at V and 10 bases at J, with 12 bases between the two ends. The germline gives CDR1 SNHLY, CDR2 FYNNEI. This chain's CDR3 is CASRITGRKLFF. CDR3 sequence (DNA): TGTGCCAGCAGGATCACAGGACGAAAACTGTTTTTT.

The gene calls are TRBV5-8 and TRBJ1-3; D gene unclear. Germline V gene lookup returns CDR1 SGHTS and CDR2 YDEGEE. Trimming took 4 bases from V and 0 from J, leaving 8 bases between them. The CDR3 consists of 14 residues. CDR3 sequence: CASSQYHSGNTIYF. CDR3 sequence (DNA): TGTGCCAGCAGCCAGTACCACTCTGGAAACACCATATATTTT.

The chain has TRBV7-8 and TRBJ1-1, with a tentative D call TRBD1 (5 bases). V lost 5 bases and J 1 base, leaving 11 bases between the germline ends. The CDR3 length is 14 residues. Germline V gene data show CDR1 as SGHVS and CDR2 as FQNEAQ. The CDR3 region is CASSRRRGNTEAFF. Here the CDR3 DNA reads TGTGCCAGCAGCCGCCGAAGGGGGAACACTGAAGCTTTCTTT. Full variable domain (rest looked up from reference TRBV7-8 and TRBJ1-1): GAGVSQSPRYKVAKRGQDVALRCDPISGHVSLFWYQQALGQGPEFLTYFQNEAQLDKSGLPSDRFFAERPEGSVSTLKIQRTQQEDSAVYLCASSRRRGNTEAFFGQGTRLTVV.

The V gene is TRBV11-1, the J gene TRBJ2-4, with 8 positions matching TRBD1. The CDR3 is 16 amino acids. CDR1 is SGHAT, CDR2 FQDESV, per germline (reference sequence). The J segment lost 0 bases and the V segment lost 3 bases, leaving 4 bases of the junction unmatched. The CDR3 loop is CASSFDRGLAKNIQYF. Written as DNA, the CDR3 is TGTGCCAGCAGCTTCGACAGGGGACTAGCCAAAAACATTCAGTACTTC.

V gene TRBV3-1 (or the pseudogene TRBV3-2) combines with J gene TRBJ2-2, with TRBD1 matching 10 bases. V lost 0 bases to trimming and J lost 7 bases; unmatched junction nucleotides: 5. This CDR3 is 16 amino acids long. Germline V lookup: CDR1 LGHDT, CDR2 YNNKEL (reference sequence). Here the CDR3 reads CASSQEGQGVSGELFF. The CDR3 DNA is TGTGCCAGCAGCCAAGAAGGACAGGGGGTTAGCGGGGAGCTGTTTTTT.

This clone was picked up one time. This sequence joins TRBV14 and TRBJ1-2; the D is unclear. The germline V gene has CDR1 SGHDN and CDR2 FVKESK. Deletions cut 4 bases from V and 8 bases from J, with 17 bases between. The CDR3 runs 14 residues. In DNA form, the CDR3 reads TGTGCCAGCAGCCTCATTGAGAGGGTAGGAGGCTACACCTTC. This translates into CASSLIERVGGYTF. Filled out from reference TRBV14 and TRBJ1-2, the complete variable domain reads EAGVTQFPSHSVIEKGQTVTLRCDPISGHDNLYWYRRVMGKEIKFLLHFVKESKQDESGMPNNRFLAERTGGTYSTLKVQPAELEDSGVYFCASSLIERVGGYTFGSGTRLTVV.

The chain has TRBV12-5 and TRBJ2-7; 8 nucleotides agree with TRBD1. Trimming cost V 6 bases and J 5 bases; bases outside gene matches: 9. CDR1 is LGHNT and CDR2 is FRNRAP in the germline V gene. This CDR3 has 14 residues. CDR3 sequence: CASGYTIQGDEQYF. As DNA, the CDR3 is TGTGCTAGTGGGTACACGATACAGGGGGACGAGCAGTACTTC. The whole variable domain, filled in from reference TRBV12-5 and TRBJ2-7, reads DARVTQTPRHKVTEMGQEVTMRCQPILGHNTVFWYRQTMMQGLELLAYFRNRAPLDDSGMPKDRFSAEMPDATLATLKIQPSEPRDSAVYFCASGYTIQGDEQYFGPGTRLTVT.

The chain couples TRBV6-5 to TRBJ1-1; 8 nucleotides line up with TRBD1. The CDR3 has 14 residues. V trimming: 6 bases; J trimming: 4 bases; junction bases outside the gene matches: 7. Per germline, CDR1 MNHEY and CDR2 SVGAGI. CDR3 loop: CASRLQGGSTEAFF. In DNA, the CDR3 is TGTGCCAGCAGATTACAGGGGGGGAGCACTGAAGCTTTCTTT.

The CDR3 here is CASSSRLAEYNEQFF. CDR3 nucleotides: TGTGCCAGCAGTTCGCGACTAGCTGAATACAATGAGCAGTTCTTC. This chain uses TRBV6-2 or TRBV6-3 with TRBJ2-1; 7 positions agree with TRBD2. V trimming: 4 bases; J trimming: 4 bases; junction bases outside the gene matches: 7. The CDR3 contains 15 residues. Germline-derived CDR1 and CDR2 are MNHEY and SVGEGT.

The chain links TRBV7-9 to TRBJ2-7, with TRBD1 matching 8 bases. The germline CDR1 and CDR2 sequences are SEHNR and FQNEAQ (reference sequence). The J segment lost 7 bases and the V segment lost 4 bases, leaving 15 bases of the junction unmatched. The CDR3 has 16 residues. The CDR3 region has the DNA TGTGCCAGCAGCTCAGCACCGGGACAGGTAAAGTTTGAGCAGTACTTC. Protein sequence: CASSSAPGQVKFEQYF.

The chain employs TRBV30 and TRBJ2-1, with a weak D call TRBD1 (5 bases). V shed 5 bases and J shed 2 bases, with 13 bases lying between them. Germline-derived CDR1 and CDR2 are GTSNPN and SVGIG (reference sequence). This CDR3 is 14 amino acids long. The CDR3 DNA sequence: TGTGCCTGGGGGCCAGGGTTCCCCTACAATGAGCAGTTCTTC. Translation gives CAWGPGFPYNEQFF.

The gene calls are TRBV19 and TRBJ1-5, with D unclear. Trimming took 3 bases from V and 7 from J, leaving 19 bases between them. The germline gives CDR1 LNHDA, CDR2 SQIVND (reference sequence). This CDR3 has 16 amino acids. CDR3 in amino acids: CASSIWEGPPRQPQHF. CDR3 bases: TGTGCCAGTAGTATCTGGGAGGGTCCTCCGCGGCAGCCCCAGCATTTT. Drawing the rest from reference TRBV19 and TRBJ1-5, the complete variable domain is DGGITQSPKYLFRKEGQNVTLSCEQNLNHDAMYWYRQDPGQGLRLIYYSQIVNDFQKGDIAEGYSVSREKKESFPLTVTSAQKNPTAFYLCASSIWEGPPRQPQHFGDGTRLSIL.

The chain has TRBV18 and TRBJ2-7; D not resolved. CDR1 is KGHSH, CDR2 LQKENI, per germline. This CDR3 is built from 15 residues. V lost 0 bases and J 0 bases, leaving 9 bases between the germline ends. The CDR3 reads CASSPPNSLSYEQYF. The CDR3 DNA sequence: TGTGCCAGCTCACCACCCAACTCCCTCTCCTACGAGCAGTACTTC. The full variable domain, in which reference TRBV18 and TRBJ2-7 provide the parts outside the CDR3, is NAGVMQNPRHLVRRRGQEARLRCSPMKGHSHVYWYRQLPEEGLKFMVYLQKENIIDESGMPKERFSAEFPKEGPSILRIQQVVRGDSAAYFCASSPPNSLSYEQYFGPGTRLTVT.

This chain uses TRBV5-1 with TRBJ1-1; possible D gene TRBD1, 5 bases. The CDR3 has 13 amino acids. Trimming removed 2 bases at V and 0 bases at J, with 5 bases between. CDR1 is SGHRS, CDR2 YFSETQ, per germline. The CDR3 loop is CASSLGVNTEAFF. CDR3 DNA: TGCGCCAGCAGCTTAGGGGTGAACACTGAAGCTTTCTTT.

This clone is a singleton in its sample. V usage is TRBV30 and J usage is TRBJ1-5; D gene ambiguous. This CDR3 contains 14 residues. In germline, CDR1 is GTSNPN, CDR2 SVGIG (reference sequence). V dropped 3 bases and J dropped 4 bases, with 13 bases sitting between them. CDR3 sequence (DNA): TGTGCCTGGAGAGACCGGGATGATAATCAGCCCCAGCATTTT. Its protein product is CAWRDRDDNQPQHF. The variable domain in full, completed from reference TRBV30 and TRBJ1-5, reads SQTIHQWPATLVQPVGSPLSLECTVEGTSNPNLYWYRQAAGRGLQLLFYSVGIGQISSEVPQNLSASRPQDRQFILSSKKLLLSDSGFYLCAWRDRDDNQPQHFGDGTRLSIL.

The genes are TRBV9 and TRBJ2-7, with 7 bases aligning to TRBD1. Unmatched junction bases numbered 6, after V lost 0 bases and J lost 0 bases. This CDR3 has 16 amino acids. Germline V gene data show CDR1 as SGDLS and CDR2 as YYNGEE. The CDR3, as DNA: TGTGCCAGCAGCGTAGGCCAGGGACAGACCTCCTACGAGCAGTACTTC. Amino acids: CASSVGQGQTSYEQYF.

V and J are TRBV11-2 and TRBJ2-7; a weak D match, TRBD1 (6 bases). This CDR3 is 12 amino acids long. Germline V gene data show CDR1 as SGHAT and CDR2 as FQNNGV. The germline V and J ends were trimmed by 4 bases and 6 bases, with 10 bases remaining between them. The CDR3 is CASSSNRAEQYF. CDR3 in DNA: TGTGCCAGCAGCTCGAACAGGGCCGAGCAGTACTTC. The variable domain in full, with the rest retrieved from reference TRBV11-2 and TRBJ2-7, is EAGVAQSPRYKIIEKRQSVAFWCNPISGHATLYWYQQILGQGPKLLIQFQNNGVVDDSQLPKDRFSAERLKGVDSTLKIQPAKLEDSAVYLCASSSNRAEQYFGPGTRLTVT.

This chain uses TRBV19 with TRBJ2-1; the match to TRBD1 covers 7 bases. The CDR3 covers 16 residues. Germline-derived CDR1 and CDR2 are LNHDA and SQIVND (reference sequence). V was clipped by 6 bases and J by 0 bases; unmatched bases: 8. The CDR3 DNA follows: TGTGCCAGTAGCCCCAGACAGGGTATCTCCTACAATGAGCAGTTCTTC. It encodes CASSPRQGISYNEQFF.

The genes are TRBV30 and TRBJ1-6; D is ambiguous. CDR1 is GTSNPN and CDR2 is SVGIG in the germline V gene (reference sequence). Between the trimmed V and J ends, which lost 3 bases and 9 bases, there was a span of 18 bases. This CDR3 is built from 15 residues. In nucleotides, the CDR3 is TGTGCCTGGAGCCCACTCGGGGTGGGGAGTTCACCCCTCCACTTT. Protein product: CAWSPLGVGSSPLHF.